This TCR beta chain originates from a study of beta chain features in type 1 diabetes. General study results and limits: A moderate, significant TCRB CDR3 shortening appeared in type 1 diabetes across four CD4+ subsets. Junctions at VDJ sites from type 1 diabetes patients had fewer insertions and more deletions.

This clone was counted only a few times. What it binds is not known. Expressed TCRB transcripts got sequenced, as all isolated RNA was reverse transcribed. Measured with immunoSEQ multiplex PCR; TCRdb has only the in-frame clones, and not every one. Of over 200,000 clones listed, about 11% are singletons. The source of this sequence is a man aged 25-40 years with type 1 diabetes. Sequencing was carried out using naive CD4+ T cells from blood.

CDR3 sequence: CASSASQGGTGELFF. The CDR3 DNA sequence: TGTGCCAGCAGCGCGAGCCAAGGGGGCACCGGGGAGCTGTTTTTT. V gene TRBV9 combines with J gene TRBJ2-2; TRBD1 might be the D (6 bases). Germline loops: CDR1 SGDLS, CDR2 YYNGEE. The CDR3 sequence is 15 residues long. V was shortened by 3 bases and J by 4 bases, with 13 bases between the two germline ends. The full variable domain, in which reference TRBV9 and TRBJ2-2 provide the parts outside the CDR3, is DSGVTQTPKHLITATGQRVTLRCSPRSGDLSVYWYQQSLDQGLQFLIQYYNGEERAKGNILERFSAQQFPDLHSELNLSSLELGDSALYFCASSASQGGTGELFFGEGSRLTVL.